A single sample is the source of the 13 T cell receptor beta chains below, sequenced in a study of early T cells in non-severe SARS-CoV-2 infection. TCRdb re-analysed the 5' RACE reads in MiXCR, keeping a single row per CDR3 protein. The repertoire holds roughly 30,000 distinct CDR3 sequences, about 4.6% seen once, with around 6% in the top ten. The specimen was whole blood. These receptors came from an adult who was a healthcare worker with PCR-confirmed SARS-CoV-2 infection or an uninfected control (not recorded which).

This clonotype was seen repeatedly, ten times or more. The chain is built from TRBV24-1 and TRBJ2-2, with D tentatively TRBD1 (6 bases). Per germline, CDR1 KGHDR and CDR2 SFDVKD. This CDR3 contains 15 residues. V lost 4 bases and J lost 5, with 13 bases in between. This CDR3 is CATSDPRGGTGELFF. Here the CDR3 DNA reads TGTGCCACCAGTGACCCCCGAGGGGGAACCGGGGAGCTGTTTTTT.

This clonotype came up many times. J is TRBJ2-1 and V is TRBV7-8; D unclear. The CDR3 extends over 13 amino acids. CDR1 and CDR2 (germline): SGHVS, FQNEAQ. V was pared by 1 base and J by 7 bases, with 8 bases between. The CDR3: CASSLGTWNEQFF. CDR3 DNA sequence: TGTGCCAGCAGCTTAGGGACCTGGAATGAGCAGTTCTTC.

This clonotype has just a few counts. This chain connects TRBV12-3 or TRBV12-4 to TRBJ2-7; D not certain. This CDR3 has 13 amino acids. The V end was cut by 10 bases, the J end by 3 bases, with 16 bases between. The chain's CDR3 is CATRRGTGYEQYF. For the CDR3, the DNA is TGTGCCACCCGGAGAGGCACCGGCTACGAGCAGTACTTC.

J is TRBJ2-1 and V is TRBV6-2 or TRBV6-3; unclear D gene. The CDR3 contains 13 residues. Trimming took off 6 bases at V and 7 bases at J, with 13 bases between the two ends. Germline-derived CDR1 and CDR2 are MNHEY and SVGEGT. CDR3 in DNA: TGTGCCAGCAGCCTGAGACCTGATAATGAGCAGTTCTTC. Translation: CASSLRPDNEQFF.

At least ten counts were recorded for this clonotype. The rearrangement joins TRBV4-1 to TRBJ2-2, with a possible D match to TRBD2 (5 bases). Trimming removed 3 bases from V and 5 bases from J, with 10 bases in between. CDR3 length: 14 residues. Germline loops: CDR1 MGHRA, CDR2 YSYEKL. The CDR3 bases are TGCGCCAGCAGCCACCCCAGAGGGACCGGGGAGCTGTTTTTT. Protein: CASSHPRGTGELFF.

This clonotype was counted many times. The V and J genes are TRBV29-1 and TRBJ2-7, with TRBD2 identical over 8 bases. The CDR3 covers 12 residues. Germline assignment: CDR1 SQVTM and CDR2 ANQGSEA. The V gene end was trimmed by 4 bases and the J gene end by 4 bases; junction bases not matched to a gene: 3. In DNA, the CDR3 is TGCAGCGTTGCTGGCGGGAGGTACGAGCAGTACTTC. The encoded protein is CSVAGGRYEQYF.

This clonotype was seen only a few times. This rearrangement joins TRBV14 to TRBJ2-2; D uncertain. CDR3 length: 13 amino acids. V was shortened by 1 base and J by 5 bases, with 5 bases between the two germline ends. CDR1 is SGHDN and CDR2 is FVKESK in the germline V gene. The CDR3 here is CASSQGLTGELFF. The CDR3 DNA reads TGTGCCAGCAGCCAAGGGTTAACCGGGGAGCTGTTTTTT.

At least ten counts were recorded for this clonotype. The V and J genes are TRBV29-1 and TRBJ2-7; a possible D gene is TRBD1 (5 bases). The CDR3 has 15 residues. CDR1 and CDR2 from the germline V gene are SQVTM and ANQGSEA. V lost 2 bases and J lost 6, with 20 bases in between. DNA of the CDR3: TGCAGCGTTGAAATTCCTGCGGTAAGGGGTAGCGAGCAGTACTTC. This translates into CSVEIPAVRGSEQYF.

The rearrangement links TRBV29-1 to TRBJ2-7; D not resolved. Germline CDR1 and CDR2: SQVTM and ANQGSEA. V shed 4 bases and J shed 2 bases, with 12 bases lying between them. This CDR3 has 13 amino acids. The CDR3 coding sequence is TGCAGCGTTGGCAGACCCTTACCCTACGAGCAGTACTTC. Protein product: CSVGRPLPYEQYF.

CDR3 nucleotides: TGTGCCAGCAGCCGAGTGCAGGGCTCTAATGAAAAACTGTTTTTT. Translating it yields CASSRVQGSNEKLFF. The chain uses TRBV4-2 and TRBJ1-4, with D maybe TRBD1 (5 bases). Trimming stripped 4 bases from V and 3 bases from J, with 12 bases between. This CDR3 spans 15 amino acids. Germline V gives CDR1 LGHNA, CDR2 YNFKEQ.

This clonotype was observed many times. The chain is built from TRBV7-8 and TRBJ1-4, with 7 bases that match TRBD1. This CDR3 has 16 amino acids. CDR1 is SGHVS, CDR2 FQNEAQ, per germline. V trimming: 5 bases; J trimming: 3 bases; junction bases outside the gene matches: 9. The CDR3 DNA follows: TGTGCCAGCAGCCCCCAGGGGGTGTTATCTAATGAAAAACTGTTTTTT. Its protein is CASSPQGVLSNEKLFF.

This clonotype has a count of ten or more. Here the CDR3 reads CSARERRGLSEAFF. The CDR3 bases are TGCAGTGCTAGAGAGCGCAGGGGGCTCTCTGAAGCTTTCTTT. The V and J genes are TRBV20-1 and TRBJ1-1, with 8 bases aligning to TRBD1. V dropped 0 bases and J dropped 6; count of bases not matched to a gene: 6. This CDR3 has 14 amino acids. Germline values: CDR1 DFQATT, CDR2 SNEGSKA (reference sequence).

This clonotype was recorded many times. The V gene is TRBV19, the J gene TRBJ2-3, with D possibly being TRBD2 (6 bases). Germline V lookup: CDR1 LNHDA, CDR2 SQIVND (reference sequence). Trimming shortened V by 10 bases and J by 2 bases, and 13 bases separated the two germline ends. The CDR3 sequence is 13 residues long. The CDR3 coding sequence is TGTGCCACCAGGGACTTTTTCACAGATACGCAGTATTTT. Its translation: CATRDFFTDTQYF.